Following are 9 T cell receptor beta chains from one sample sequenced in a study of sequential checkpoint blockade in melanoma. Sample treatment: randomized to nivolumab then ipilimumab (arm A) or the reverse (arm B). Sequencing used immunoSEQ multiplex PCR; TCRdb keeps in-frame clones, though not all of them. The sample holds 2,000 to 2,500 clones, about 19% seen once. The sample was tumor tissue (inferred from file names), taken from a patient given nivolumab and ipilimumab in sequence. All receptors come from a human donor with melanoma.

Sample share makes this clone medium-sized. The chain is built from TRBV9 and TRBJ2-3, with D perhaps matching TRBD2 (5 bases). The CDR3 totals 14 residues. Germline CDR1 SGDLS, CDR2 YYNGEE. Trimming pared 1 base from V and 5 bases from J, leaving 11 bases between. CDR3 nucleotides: TGTGCCAGCAGCGTACGAGGGAGTCTAGATACGCAGTATTTT. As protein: CASSVRGSLDTQYF.

The DNA of the CDR3 is TGTGCCAGTAAATCTGCGGGACGGATAGGGAACGAGCAGTACTTC. This gives the protein CASKSAGRIGNEQYF. The J gene is TRBJ2-7, the V gene TRBV19, with D maybe TRBD2 (6 bases). The V end was cut by 7 bases, the J end by 5 bases, with 21 bases between. Germline V gives CDR1 LNHDA, CDR2 SQIVND (reference sequence). This CDR3 comprises 15 residues.

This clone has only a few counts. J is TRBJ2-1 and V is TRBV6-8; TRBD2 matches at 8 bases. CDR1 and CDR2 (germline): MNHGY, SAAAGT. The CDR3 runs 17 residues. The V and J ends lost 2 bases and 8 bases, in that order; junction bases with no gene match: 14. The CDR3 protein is CASSYGGVGTRGYEQFF. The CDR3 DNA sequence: TGTGCCAGCAGTTACGGCGGTGTCGGGACTAGAGGGTATGAGCAGTTCTTC.

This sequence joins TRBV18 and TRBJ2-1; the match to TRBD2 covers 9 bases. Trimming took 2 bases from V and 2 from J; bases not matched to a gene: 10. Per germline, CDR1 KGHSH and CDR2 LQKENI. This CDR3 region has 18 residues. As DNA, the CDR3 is TGTGCCAGCTCACCATGGGTCTTAGCGGGGGACCCCTACAATGAGCAGTTCTTC. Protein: CASSPWVLAGDPYNEQFF.

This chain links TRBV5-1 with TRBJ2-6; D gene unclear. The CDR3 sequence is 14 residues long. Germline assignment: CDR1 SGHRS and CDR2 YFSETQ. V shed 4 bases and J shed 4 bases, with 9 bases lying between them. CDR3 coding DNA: TGCGCCAGCAGCGAGTCGACCGGGGCCAACGTCCTGACTTTC. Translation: CASSESTGANVLTF.

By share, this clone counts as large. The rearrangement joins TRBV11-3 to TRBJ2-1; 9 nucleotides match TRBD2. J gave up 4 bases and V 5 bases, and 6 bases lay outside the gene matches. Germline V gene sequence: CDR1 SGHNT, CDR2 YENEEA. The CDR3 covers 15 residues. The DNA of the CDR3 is TGTGCCAGCAGCGTGACTAGCGGAGTGTACAATGAGCAGTTCTTC. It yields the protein CASSVTSGVYNEQFF.

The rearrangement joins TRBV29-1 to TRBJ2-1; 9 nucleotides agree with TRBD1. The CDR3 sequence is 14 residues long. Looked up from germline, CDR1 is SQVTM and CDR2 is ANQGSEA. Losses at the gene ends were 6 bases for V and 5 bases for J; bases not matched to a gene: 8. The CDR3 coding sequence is TGCAGCGTCCGAGACAGGGGGTACGACAATGAGCAGTTCTTC. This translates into CSVRDRGYDNEQFF.

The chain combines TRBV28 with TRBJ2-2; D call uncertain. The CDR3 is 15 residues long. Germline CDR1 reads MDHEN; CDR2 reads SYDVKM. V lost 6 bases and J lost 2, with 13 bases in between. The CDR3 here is CASSITWGNTGELFF. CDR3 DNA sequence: TGTGCCAGCAGCATAACCTGGGGAAACACCGGGGAGCTGTTTTTT.

CDR3 sequence reads: CASSPRTDAPGNTIYF. CDR3 coding DNA: TGTGCCAGCTCACCGAGGACAGACGCCCCTGGAAACACCATATATTTT. The J gene is TRBJ1-3, the V gene TRBV18; tentative D call: TRBD1 (6 bases). This CDR3 contains 16 residues. Germline loops: CDR1 KGHSH, CDR2 LQKENI. The V and J ends lost 3 bases and 2 bases respectively, with 14 bases between them.